This TCR beta chain is from a study of T cells in Graves' hyperthyroidism and ophthalmopathy. TCR beta CDR3 sequences were amplified from RNA transcripts. The primer set for the first-round RT-PCR of the TCR CDR3 was HTBI. MiXCR, run by TCRdb on the multiplex PCR reads, gives a single entry per CDR3 protein. Of approximately 260,000 distinct CDR3 sequences in the sample, around 15% were seen once. This clonotype came up many times. The antigen remains unidentified. Diagnosis rested on symptoms, serum thyroxine and TRAb, thyroid ultrasound, and orbital computed tomography. Drawn at first hyperthyroidism diagnosis, the blood sample preceded any ophthalmopathy symptoms. Findings and limits, study-wide: Most clonotypes expanded in the thyroid (above 0.001) were also present in blood.

This clonotype originated in a woman between 45 and 60 years old with Graves' hyperthyroidism that later progressed to Graves' ophthalmopathy. Sample: blood.

CDR3 region: CSAWGNTEAFF. The CDR3, as DNA: TGCAGTGCTTGGGGTAACACTGAAGCTTTCTTT. This chain connects TRBV20-1 to TRBJ1-1, with D uncertain. Germline CDR1 is DFQATT and CDR2 is SNEGSKA (reference sequence). V lost 5 bases and J lost 2, with 6 bases in between. The CDR3 is 11 amino acids.